This TCR beta chain was identified during a study of CD8 T cells in ankylosing spondylitis. This clonotype was counted only a few times. Its target is unknown. A junction end diverges from the germline sequence, so it may reflect a read error. General observations from the study: CD8+ by phenotype, disease-linked clones were relatively rare in peripheral blood.

The germline CDR1 and CDR2 sequences are DFQATT and SNEGSKA (reference sequence). CDR3 length equals 15 residues. Preparation of TCR beta libraries was done by quantitative 5'-RACE with molecular barcodes. TCRdb reprocessed the 5' RACE reads via MiXCR and lists one record per CDR3 protein. In the table there are over 60,000 distinct CDR3 sequences, 5.3% of which are singletons. The receptor comes from a male donor with ankylosing spondylitis or in good health (not recorded which). This chain joins TRBV20-1 and TRBJ2-3; 8 bases are a match to TRBD1. Material: blood, either unsorted or a sorted T cell fraction (not recorded which). CDR3 region: CCARGGQGRTDTQYF. For the CDR3, the DNA is TGCTGTGCTAGAGGCGGACAGGGTCGCACAGATACGCAGTATTTT.